This TCR beta chain was captured by sequencing in a study of T cells in Graves' hyperthyroidism and ophthalmopathy (dated by TCRdb to the late 2010s). The study in broad terms: Peripheral blood samples were taken at initial diagnosis, before any treatment was given. To identify TCR V-J signatures that set the groups apart, the researchers used a discovery cohort of 90 to 100 patients, made up of 43 with Graves' ophthalmopathy and about 59 with stable Graves' hyperthyroidism. Prospective prediction of ophthalmopathy was tested in an independent validation cohort consisting of roughly 20 hyperthyroidism patients and 17 patients who later progressed to ophthalmopathy. For training and testing, the 100 or so patients in the discovery cohort were randomly divided in a 7:3 ratio. In addition, the study compared T-cell repertoires in thyroid tissue and in blood from five to seven Graves' hyperthyroidism patients. Once sampling was done, hyperthyroidism patients were given methimazole at a starting dose of 30 mg daily, whereas ophthalmopathy patients were given high-dose intravenous methylprednisolone. According to the paper, TCR Vbeta CDR3 sequencing was carried out on 135 peripheral blood samples, which came from around 43 ophthalmopathy, under 85 hyperthyroidism and approximately 17 progressor patients. What the study reported, not specific to this receptor: Blood samples also contained most of the expanded thyroid clonotypes (frequency above 0.001), which suggests that blood repertoires may reflect thyroid immune responses. A 13 V-J signature model separated ophthalmopathy from stable hyperthyroidism, with about 88% sensitivity and 81% to 82% specificity in cross-validation and 80%/75% in testing. In validation, the model predicted progression to ophthalmopathy with 60% to 71% sensitivity and around 72% specificity, a median of 6.5 months before onset. Sample size was not statistically predetermined, and investigators were not blinded to group allocation.

The TCR beta CDR3 regions were amplified from the RNA transcripts. The TCR CDR3 was subjected to a first round of RT-PCR using the HTBI primer set and the Qiagen OneStep RT-PCR kit. The libraries were constructed in a second round of multiplex PCR and then size-selected and purified. Sequencing of the libraries was done on an Illumina HiSeq2000 using paired-end 100 bp reads. On the authors' methods: SOAPnuke was used to process the raw data, removing reads that contained adapters or uncalled bases, had a mean Phred below 15, or lacked an exact match to the constant primer or identifier. High-quality paired reads were merged using COPE v1.2.5, and each unique nucleotide sequence was defined as a clonotype. MiTCR v1.1 was used to align the clonotypes against IMGT TRBV, TRBD and TRBJ reference segments. Only V-J combinations with frequency above 0.0001, covering 99.2% of repertoires, were analysed. The TCS score was defined as the ratio of F50 (clonal expansion) to E x V (chaos), calculated using BLOSUM62-based TCRdist between CDR3 peptides within each V-J. Welch's t-statistics and random forest reduced some 510 V-J features to fewer than 15, which were used in a naive Bayes classifier (R e1071). Clones were called with MiXCR by TCRdb after fastp trimmed the public reads at Q25, and only in-frame beta chains were retained. Every CDR3 protein is listed once, alongside the most common genes and DNA of its rows. None of the V and J calls come from the authors' own analysis; TCRdb made them. The sample contains hundreds of thousands of distinct CDR3 sequences, about 16% of them found a single time. The ten biggest clones cover 3.8% of the sample.

Germline trimming: 2 bases from V, 6 bases from J; junction bases outside gene matches: 6. Reading the germline V gene (reference sequence) gives CDR1 DFQATT and CDR2 SNEGSKA. Including the terminal cysteine and phenylalanine, the CDR3 comprises 14 residues. Only the CDR3 portion is preserved as DNA: 42 bases, with reading frame beginning at the first base. This clonotype was observed many times. Its antigen remains unidentified. No much larger clonotype is one base removed from it; base qualities were not supplied. A patient counted as having stable Graves' hyperthyroidism if no progression to ophthalmopathy occurred over 18 months of follow-up. Hyperthyroidism patients were aged 18 to 65 years and newly diagnosed, with disease duration of less than 2 months. Any patient with an uncontrolled infection, another autoimmune disease, pregnancy or lactation was excluded. Clinical symptoms, serum thyroxine and TRAb, thyroid ultrasound, and orbital computed tomography formed the basis for the diagnoses. PBMCs were isolated from approximately 10 ml of fresh peripheral blood by Ficoll-Paque density gradient centrifugation. Total RNA was extracted using Trizol reagent, and RNA quality was assessed on an Agilent 2100 Bioanalyzer.

The source material was blood. The source of this sequence is a woman in her 30s with Graves' hyperthyroidism. The rearrangement combines TRBV20-1 with TRBJ1-4; the junction holds 7 bases that match TRBD1. The CDR3 sequence is CSARQGVFYEKLFF. The nucleotide sequence is given as TGCAGTGCTAGACAGGGGGTGTTTTATGAAAAACTGTTTTTT.